A selection of T cell receptor beta chains follows, all from one sample in a study of blood T cell repertoires in COVID-19. Profiled with immunoSEQ multiplex PCR; TCRdb holds only in-frame clones, not every one. The data contain 100,000 to 150,000 clones, around 87% of them singletons. Sequenced material: peripheral blood. Receptors originate from a man aged 45 to 65 with acute or convalescent COVID-19. CDR3s include the opening cysteine and the closing phenylalanine or tryptophan. The D gene is left open where the match is weak. Only part of the rows carry a size: once, few, many, or a class if the clone is expanded.

TRBV5-8	NA	TRBJ2-3	NA	TGTGCCAGTTTCAGGGGCGTCCGCACAGATACGCAGTATTTT	CASFRGVRTDTQYF
TRBV9	NA	TRBJ2-6	NA	TGTGCCAGCAGCGTCAGGCTAGCCGCCCGCTCTGGGGCCAACGTCCTGACTTTC	CASSVRLAARSGANVLTF
TRBV18	TRBD2	TRBJ2-3	many	TGTGCCAGCTCACCTTTAGCGGGACCGGGTAGCACAGATACGCAGTATTTT	CASSPLAGPGSTDTQYF
TRBV19	NA	TRBJ2-7	once	TGTGCCAGTAGTATAGCCGTCGGGTCTCCCTACGAGCAGTACTTC	CASSIAVGSPYEQYF
TRBV21-1	NA	TRBJ2-7	NA	TGTGCCAGCAGTTGCACTAGTCCCCCCTACGAGCAGTACTTC	CASSCTSPPYEQYF
TRBV6-6	TRBD2	TRBJ2-3	NA	TGTGCCAGCAGAACTAGCGGGGCACTCACAGATACGCAGTATTTT	CASRTSGALTDTQYF
TRBV6-5	TRBD1	TRBJ1-1	NA	TGTGCCAGCAGTTGGACAGGGGTGAACACTGAAGCTTTCTTT	CASSWTGVNTEAFF
TRBV19	NA	TRBJ1-1	NA	TGTGCCACTTCCAGGGCTAAAGGAACTGAAGCTTTCTTT	CATSRAKGTEAFF
TRBV7-9	TRBD1	TRBJ1-1	few	TGTGCCAGCTATGGGACAGCACGTGTGAACACTGAAGCTTTCTTT	CASYGTARVNTEAFF
TRBV5-1	TRBD1	TRBJ1-4	NA	TGCGCCAGCAGCTTGGGGCAGGGGGCGCGGGAAAAACTGTTTTTT	CASSLGQGAREKLFF
TRBV6-6	TRBD1	TRBJ1-3	NA	TGTGCCAGCAGTCCCACAGGGGGCTCTGGAAACACCATATATTTT	CASSPTGGSGNTIYF
TRBV19	NA	TRBJ1-2	NA	TGTGCCAGTAGTTACCAGGCCCAAAACTATGGCTACACCTTC	CASSYQAQNYGYTF
TRBV7-6	NA	TRBJ1-6	NA	TGTGCCAGCAGCTCAGCCGGGATCTATAATTCACCCCTCCACTTT	CASSSAGIYNSPLHF
TRBV10-1	TRBD2	TRBJ2-2	NA	TGCGCCAGCAACCCTCAAGTAGCGGGGGTTCGGAGCACCGGGGAGCTGTTTTTT	CASNPQVAGVRSTGELFF
TRBV7-6	TRBD2	TRBJ2-7	NA	TGTGCCAGCAGCACGGGACTAGCGGAAGACTACGAGCAGTACTTC	CASSTGLAEDYEQYF
TRBV6-2/TRBV6-3	TRBD2	TRBJ2-7	NA	TGTGCCAGCAGTTATCTAGCGGTCGGCGACGAGCAGTACTTC	CASSYLAVGDEQYF
TRBV9	TRBD2	TRBJ2-3	NA	TGTGCCAGCAGCGTGGACGGACTAGCGGGAGCAGATACGCAGTATTTT	CASSVDGLAGADTQYF
TRBV7-8	NA	TRBJ1-2	NA	TGTGCCAGCAGCTTAACGGGACAACCCTATGGCTACACCTTC	CASSLTGQPYGYTF
TRBV7-2	NA	TRBJ2-5	NA	TGTGCCAGCAGCTTAATTCCCGCCGCGGCACAGGGAACCCAGTACTTC	CASSLIPAAAQGTQYF
TRBV14	NA	TRBJ2-5	NA	TGTGCCAGCAGCCAAGAGGGCAGCGGGACCCAGTACTTC	CASSQEGSGTQYF
TRBV15	TRBD1	TRBJ1-5	NA	TGTGCCACCAGCTGGGGACAGGGCGGTACGCCCCAGCATTTT	CATSWGQGGTPQHF
TRBV3-1/TRBV3-2	NA	TRBJ2-7	NA	TGTGCCAGCAGCCATGTACATGGCTACGAGCAGTACTTC	CASSHVHGYEQYF
TRBV6-4	TRBD2	TRBJ2-1	NA	TGTGCCAGCAGTGACTATCTAGCGGGAAAGAATGAGCAGTTCTTC	CASSDYLAGKNEQFF
TRBV5-1	TRBD1	TRBJ2-7	NA	TGCGCCAGCGGCCTGGGACAGGCCCACGAGCAGTACTTC	CASGLGQAHEQYF
TRBV6-5	NA	TRBJ1-6	NA	TGTGCCAGCAGAACCGGGAACAACCTTTCACCCCTCCACTTT	CASRTGNNLSPLHF
TRBV18	NA	TRBJ2-3	NA	TGTGCCAGCTCACCCCCGGGGTTTGATACGCAGTATTTT	CASSPPGFDTQYF
TRBV5-1	TRBD1	TRBJ2-5	NA	TGCGCCAGCAGCTTGGGAGGGGGCTCTACAGGGTTTGAGACCCAGTACTTC	CASSLGGGSTGFETQYF
TRBV29-1	TRBD2	TRBJ2-7	NA	TGCAGCGTTGTAGCGGGAGACTACGAGCAGTACTTC	CSVVAGDYEQYF
TRBV29-1	TRBD1	TRBJ1-5	NA	TGCAGCGTTACAGGGGGCGCCGGCAATCAGCCCCAGCATTTT	CSVTGGAGNQPQHF
TRBV19	NA	TRBJ2-6	NA	TGTGCCAGTAGTATAGAACATGCCTCTGGGGCCAACGTCCTGACTTTC	CASSIEHASGANVLTF
TRBV27	NA	TRBJ1-5	NA	TGTGCCAGCAGTTTATCTTACAATCAGCCCCAGCATTTT	CASSLSYNQPQHF
TRBV6-5	NA	TRBJ2-7	NA	TGTGCCAGCAGCAAAATGTCGGGACCCCAGGGGGAGCAGTACTTC	CASSKMSGPQGEQYF
TRBV4-1	NA	TRBJ1-5	once	TGCGCCAGCAGCCAATATGATGTGGGAGGCCAGCCCCAGCATTTT	CASSQYDVGGQPQHF
TRBV5-1	NA	TRBJ2-7	once	TGCGCCAGCAGCTTGGGCAGCGCGGGCTCCTACGAGCAGTACTTC	CASSLGSAGSYEQYF
TRBV4-3	TRBD1	TRBJ2-3	NA	TGCGCCAGCAGCCTTCGACAGGGGGCGACAGATACGCAGTATTTT	CASSLRQGATDTQYF
TRBV6-2/TRBV6-3	NA	TRBJ2-4	NA	TGTGCCAGCAGTTCCCAGTTAAACATTCAGTACTTC	CASSSQLNIQYF
TRBV7-9	NA	TRBJ1-3	NA	TGTGCCAGCAGCTTGGGAGCTGGAAACACCATATATTTT	CASSLGAGNTIYF
TRBV12-3/TRBV12-4	TRBD2	TRBJ2-5	NA	TGTGCCAGCAGTTTAGCGGGGGGGGAGACCCAGTACTTC	CASSLAGGETQYF
TRBV4-2	TRBD2	TRBJ2-5	NA	TGTGCCAGCAGCCTTGGGACTAGCGGGGTACAAGAGACCCAGTACTTC	CASSLGTSGVQETQYF
TRBV19	TRBD2	TRBJ2-1	NA	TGTGCCAGTAGTCCCCTCACTAGCGGGGTCTACAATGAGCAGTTCTTC	CASSPLTSGVYNEQFF
TRBV6-2/TRBV6-3	NA	TRBJ2-7	few	TGTGCCAGCAGCCGAGCGACAGTATCCTACGAGCAGTACTTC	CASSRATVSYEQYF
TRBV27	TRBD1	TRBJ1-5	NA	TGTGCCAGCAGTCCACGACAGGGGGCGGTTCAGCCCCAGCATTTT	CASSPRQGAVQPQHF
TRBV5-1	TRBD2	TRBJ2-3	NA	TGCGCCAGCAGCTTGGCTAGCGGGATGACAGATACGCAGTATTTT	CASSLASGMTDTQYF
TRBV5-6	NA	TRBJ1-6	NA	TGTGCCAGCAGCGGATACAGGAGAGGTGGCCATAATTCACCCCTCCACTTT	CASSGYRRGGHNSPLHF
TRBV13	NA	TRBJ2-1	NA	TGTGCCAGCAGCTTATCTGGACTAGGGGGCAATGAGCAGTTCTTC	CASSLSGLGGNEQFF
TRBV7-2	NA	TRBJ1-2	NA	TGTGCCAGCAGCTTAGGAGGGGGAGCCTATGGCTACACCTTC	CASSLGGGAYGYTF